This T cell receptor beta chain was profiled in a study of early T cells in non-severe SARS-CoV-2 infection (TCRdb year 2021). Describing the broader study: Because TCR sequencing was done on bulk RNA from unsorted whole blood, the alpha and beta chains could not be paired.

This clonotype was detected many times. It has no known antigen specificity. No much larger clone is present one base from it, and per-base qualities are unavailable. The library was generated by 5' RACE. Reads for this sample came from a NextSeq 500. Unique molecular identifiers were attached to individual cDNA molecules in the TCR library protocol so that sequencing error and PCR bias could be corrected. Sequencing covered both TCR alpha and beta chains, and within each sample the abundances of alpha and beta sequences were tightly co-correlated. The authors' pipeline ran thus. Decombinator V4 was used to annotate TCR sequences for V gene, J gene and CDR3. Expanded TCRs were defined as changing significantly between any two time points under a Poisson model with p below 0.0001. TCR abundances were normalised to the total number of TCRs sequenced per sample and were expressed as counts per million. TRAV1-2 paired with TRAJ12, TRAJ20 or TRAJ33 defined MAIT TCRs, while TRAV10 paired with TRAJ18 defined iNKT TCRs. A search of VDJdb, accessed on 1 November 2021, was run for TCRs annotated to CMV, EBV and SARS-CoV-2, with TCRs annotated for multiple antigens excluded. The public reads were run again by TCRdb, first through fastp at Q25 and then through MiXCR, and only productive beta chains were kept. Merged by CDR3 protein, the rows form single entries marked with the most common genes and DNA. For this entry, the V and J calls and clone size follow TCRdb and not the study's own pipeline. For this sample the table gives roughly 99,000 distinct CDR3 sequences, of which 11% were detected only once. Of the sample, approximately 6.9% is held by the ten largest clones.

The study was a case-control design nested within a healthcare worker cohort in London, UK, with weekly nasopharyngeal swab PCR tests and blood sampling. Healthcare workers were enrolled in the week of the UK lockdown, from 23 to 31 March 2020, and were followed every week for up to roughly 16 weeks. V and J are truncated by 0 bases and 14 bases respectively, leaving an intervening sequence of 11 bases. From a lookup of the germline V gene, CDR1 and CDR2 are SGHRS and YFSETQ. There are 12 amino acids in the CDR3, from cysteine to phenylalanine inclusive. The read is trimmed to its CDR3 DNA, 36 bases read in frame from base 1. Study-level results and caveats: VDJdb matching was skewed toward anti-spike CD8 responses and likely underestimated virus-specific expansions, missing private and CD4 specificities.

The sequence was collected from an adult who was a healthcare worker with PCR-confirmed SARS-CoV-2 infection or an uninfected control (not recorded which). This sequence uses TRBV5-1 and TRBJ1-4; TRBD1 is perhaps the D gene, given 5 matching bases. Sequenced material: whole blood. CDR3 sequence: CASSLDRGSLFF. The DNA sequence reads TGCGCCAGCAGCTTGGATAGGGGTTCGCTGTTTTTT.